This section outlines one T cell receptor (beta chain) sequence together with its context. The data belong to a study of cytomegalovirus exposure and HLA in healthy donors. PCR amplification relied on 60 Vbeta primers (plus 13 Jbeta primers). Method: immunoSEQ multiplex PCR; TCRdb's copy keeps in-frame clones and lacks some. The sample table includes approximately 110,000 clones. Trimming took 4 bases from V and 0 from J; bases not matched to a gene: 4. The CDR3 runs to 15 residues. Germline CDR1 is SGHRS and CDR2 is YFSETQ. The V call is TRBV5-1, the J call TRBJ1-5; TRBD1 matches 7 bases. Material: PBMCs. The clonotype originates from a man in his forties or fifties in good health and CMV-seropositive. CDR3 sequence (DNA): TGCGCCAGCAGCCTGACAGGGAGTAGCAATCAGCCCCAGCATTTT. It codes for CASSLTGSSNQPQHF.